The clone carrying this TCR beta chain was detected ten times or more. Its antigen is currently unknown. The germline V and J ends were trimmed by 5 bases and 11 bases, with 13 bases remaining between them. Per the germline V gene, CDR1 is SGHTA and CDR2 is FQGNSA. The CDR3 length is 12 residues. This sample stems from a study of T cell repertoires in cytomegalovirus infection. Study at large: It was the public TCR beta signatures that indicated both CMV infection and matching HLA type. General observations from the study: Summed frequency of shared TCR beta families picked out CMV carriers who also had the relevant HLA.

TCRdb passed the reads through MiXCR, listing each CDR3 protein once. Among around 350,000 distinct CDR3 sequences listed, around 18% were seen once. This TCR came from a human donor in good health (CMV status not recorded). Some clones in this sample may be carry-over from other donors' samples. The sequenced sample was PBMCs. This rearrangement joins TRBV7-2 to TRBJ1-5; a weak D match, TRBD1 (5 bases). In DNA, the CDR3 is TGTGCCAGCAGCCTGGACCGGGGGGCCCAGCATTTT. As protein: CASSLDRGAQHF.